The sample holds a few counts of the clone carrying this T cell receptor beta chain. Its target is unknown. Some clones are missing from TCRdb's copy, which holds only in-frame ones; the method was immunoSEQ multiplex PCR. The sample records 35,000 to 50,000 clones, less than 90% being singletons. Noted time point: week 11, during vaccination. Doses comprised 300 ug of mutant IDH1 20-mer peptide each, plus topical imiquimod. This entry belongs to a study of a mutant IDH1 vaccine in newly diagnosed glioma. The sequences come from PBMCs, collected from a glioma patient whose treatment included an IDH1 peptide vaccine. This receptor was identified in a man aged 35 to 55 with glioma.

The CDR3 here is CASSLWEGLANEQFF. In DNA form, the CDR3 reads TGTGCCAGCAGCTTATGGGAGGGCCTCGCGAATGAGCAGTTCTTC. The chain recombines TRBV7-9 with TRBJ2-1; 7 bases fit TRBD2. This CDR3 contains 15 residues. Germline V gene sequence: CDR1 SEHNR, CDR2 FQNEAQ (reference sequence). Unmatched junction bases numbered 8, after V lost 2 bases and J lost 7 bases.